These 28 T cell receptor beta chains share one sample of origin, sequenced in a study of cytomegalovirus exposure and HLA in healthy donors. 60 Vbeta and 13 Jbeta primers were used in PCR. The method was immunoSEQ multiplex PCR; TCRdb's version includes in-frame clones alone and lacks a portion of them. The sample has around 130,000 clones; 75% to 85% are singletons. The sequencing sample was made of PBMCs. These receptors were taken from a man aged 45-65 years in good health and CMV-seronegative.

In this sample, this clone turned up once. The chain employs TRBV2 and TRBJ1-1; 7 bases are shared with TRBD1. The junction had 7 bases not matched to a gene; V was cut back by 10 bases and J by 2 bases. From germline, CDR1 is SNHLY and CDR2 FYNNEI. This CDR3 has 13 residues. The DNA of the CDR3 is TGTGCCACCCTACAGGGGTTAAACACTGAAGCTTTCTTT. Translation: CATLQGLNTEAFF.

The chain is built from TRBV29-1 and TRBJ1-2, with 12 bases identical to TRBD1. There are 14 residues in the CDR3. CDR1 SQVTM and CDR2 ANQGSEA come from the germline V gene. With V trimmed by 2 bases and J by 8 bases, 6 bases remained unmatched. The CDR3 bases are TGCAGCGTTGAAACGGGACAGGGGGCATTAGGCTACACCTTC. Amino acid sequence: CSVETGQGALGYTF.

The chain employs TRBV2 and TRBJ2-1, with TRBD1 matching 11 bases. The CDR3 is 15 residues long. Germline CDR1 is SNHLY and CDR2 is FYNNEI. With V trimmed by 3 bases and J by 8 bases, 6 bases remained unmatched. CDR3 nucleotides: TGTGCCAGCAGTGACCCCCGGGACAGGGGGTATGAGCAGTTCTTC. It is translated as CASSDPRDRGYEQFF.

The chain joins TRBV7-3 to TRBJ1-1, with D hard to call. CDR1 is SGHTA, CDR2 FQGTGA, per germline. The CDR3 length is 13 residues. The V gene lost 6 bases and the J gene lost 0 bases, with 8 bases spanning the gap. CDR3 region: CASSRGMNTEAFF. CDR3 nucleotides: TGTGCCAGCAGTAGAGGGATGAACACTGAAGCTTTCTTT.

Points on this clone: Compared with germline, one end of the junction differs, possibly owing to a read error. The chain is built from TRBV27 and TRBJ1-4, with a tentative D call TRBD1 (6 bases). This CDR3 is 18 amino acids long. The germline CDR1 and CDR2 sequences are MNHEY and SMNVEV (reference sequence). CDR3 sequence: CASSLSGSGRGTNEKLVF. The CDR3 DNA is TGTGCCAGCAGTTTATCGGGAAGTGGCAGGGGCACTAATGAAAAACTGGTTTTT.

The V and J genes are TRBV9 and TRBJ2-3; the match to TRBD2 covers 11 bases. In germline, CDR1 is SGDLS, CDR2 YYNGEE. With V trimmed by 3 bases and J by 4 bases, 7 bases remained unmatched. The CDR3 runs to 16 residues. The CDR3 nucleotides are TGTGCCAGCAGCGAAACAGGTAGCGGGGGGGCAGATACGCAGTATTTT. Protein: CASSETGSGGADTQYF.

The genes are TRBV27 and TRBJ2-1, with D tentatively TRBD2 (6 bases). The CDR3 runs to 15 residues. Germline CDR1 and CDR2: MNHEY and SMNVEV (reference sequence). V was shortened by 3 bases and J by 3 bases, with 12 bases between the two germline ends. CDR3 DNA: TGTGCCAGCAGTTTCAACGGGGGAGACTACAATGAGCAGTTCTTC. This codes for CASSFNGGDYNEQFF.

This chain connects TRBV5-1 to TRBJ2-3; 12 nucleotides match TRBD2. After removal of 4 bases from V and 2 bases from J, the junction contained 2 bases not matched to a gene. Germline V gene lookup returns CDR1 SGHRS and CDR2 YFSETQ. CDR3 length: 15 amino acids. Written as DNA, the CDR3 is TGCGCCAGCAGCCGACTAGCGGGGGCCACAGATACGCAGTATTTT. Encoded protein: CASSRLAGATDTQYF.

There are a few counts of this clone. The chain joins TRBV7-9 to TRBJ2-1; 9 bases agree with TRBD2. Per germline, CDR1 SEHNR and CDR2 FQNEAQ (reference sequence). This CDR3 comprises 17 residues. V trimming: 3 bases; J trimming: 3 bases; junction bases outside the gene matches: 9. CDR3 region: CASSLFSGGHDYNEQFF. Written as DNA, the CDR3 is TGTGCCAGCAGCTTGTTTAGCGGGGGCCATGACTACAATGAGCAGTTCTTC.

The genes are TRBV29-1 and TRBJ1-2, with 7 bases fitting TRBD1. This CDR3 has 13 amino acids. The germline V gene encodes CDR1 SQVTM and CDR2 ANQGSEA. Unmatched junction bases numbered 8, after V lost 6 bases and J lost 4 bases. The CDR3 spells CSVPWDSSYGYTF. In DNA form, the CDR3 reads TGCAGCGTCCCATGGGACAGTAGCTATGGCTACACCTTC. Drawing the rest from reference TRBV29-1 and TRBJ1-2, the complete variable domain is SAVISQKPSRDICQRGTSLTIQCQVDSQVTMMFWYRQQPGQSLTLIATANQGSEATYESGFVIDKFPISRPNLTFSTLTVSNMSPEDSSIYLCSVPWDSSYGYTFGSGTRLTVV.

This sequence joins TRBV2 and TRBJ1-2, with D possibly matching TRBD1 (6 bases). Germline lookup yields CDR1 SNHLY and CDR2 FYNNEI. Trimming cost V 10 bases and J 4 bases, with 13 bases left between them. The CDR3 has 12 residues. The CDR3 region is CATGTGSYGYTF. CDR3 nucleotides: TGTGCCACCGGAACAGGGAGCTATGGCTACACCTTC.

This chain joins TRBV19 and TRBJ2-1, with 8 nucleotides matching TRBD1. The germline V gene encodes CDR1 LNHDA and CDR2 SQIVND (reference sequence). This CDR3 has 13 amino acids. With V trimmed by 11 bases and J by 4 bases, 7 bases remained unmatched. CDR3 region: CASEGTGYNEQFF. DNA for the CDR3: TGTGCCTCAGAAGGGACAGGATACAATGAGCAGTTCTTC.

This chain links TRBV5-1 with TRBJ2-5; 8 bases align to TRBD2. J gave up 5 bases and V 4 bases, and 10 bases lay outside the gene matches. The germline V gene encodes CDR1 SGHRS and CDR2 YFSETQ. The length of the CDR3 is 15 residues. The CDR3 region has the DNA TGCGCCAGCAGCCCGAGACTAGCGTCTCGGGAGACCCAGTACTTC. It specifies CASSPRLASRETQYF.

The chain links TRBV10-3 to TRBJ2-7; D is perhaps TRBD1 (6 bases). V lost 5 bases and J lost 5, with 16 bases in between. The V gene's germline CDR1 is ENHRY and CDR2 SYGVKD. The CDR3 is 14 amino acids. The CDR3 region has the DNA TGTGCCATCAGTCGTACAGGGCCGCCTGACGAGCAGTACTTC. It encodes CAISRTGPPDEQYF.

This clone was found a few times. The V and J genes are TRBV25-1 and TRBJ1-2, with D uncertain. CDR3 length: 13 residues. The V and J ends lost 6 bases and 2 bases respectively, with 10 bases between them. The germline gives CDR1 MGHDK, CDR2 SYGVNS. The CDR3 DNA reads as TGTGCCAGCAGCCCCGCGGGGAACTATGGCTACACCTTC. Residues: CASSPAGNYGYTF.

The J gene is TRBJ1-1, the V gene TRBV25-1; 7 bases map to TRBD1. Trimming cost V 4 bases and J 6 bases; bases outside gene matches: 5. Germline CDR1 MGHDK, CDR2 SYGVNS. The CDR3 sequence is 13 residues long. DNA of the CDR3: TGTGCCAGCAGTGGTCACAGGGGCGCTGAAGCTTTCTTT. Amino acids: CASSGHRGAEAFF.

This chain joins TRBV12-5 and TRBJ2-3; 8 nucleotides align to TRBD1. The germline V gene encodes CDR1 LGHNT and CDR2 FRNRAP. The CDR3 length is 13 residues. Unmatched junction bases numbered 0, after V lost 3 bases and J lost 4 bases. As DNA, the CDR3 is TGTGCTAGTGGTTTACAGGGGGCAGATACGCAGTATTTT. Encoded protein: CASGLQGADTQYF.

In regard to this clone: Germline and junction disagree at one end, which may indicate a read error. This chain links TRBV7-9 with TRBJ1-2, with a possible D match to TRBD1 (5 bases). CDR3 length: 12 residues. CDR1 and CDR2 from the germline V gene are SEHNR and FQNEAQ (reference sequence). Here the CDR3 reads CSSSPDRYGYTF. CDR3 coding DNA: TGTTCCAGCAGCCCAGACAGATATGGCTACACCTTC.

This rearrangement joins TRBV5-4 to TRBJ1-4, with TRBD1 identical over 7 bases. Trimming removed 5 bases from V and 5 bases from J; junction bases left unmatched: 6. The germline V gene encodes CDR1 SGHNT and CDR2 YYREEE (reference sequence). The CDR3 loop spans 14 amino acids. The CDR3 loop reads CASSDRDGNEKLFF. The CDR3 nucleotides read TGTGCCAGCAGTGACAGGGACGGGAATGAAAAACTGTTTTTT.

The sample holds a few counts of this clone. The V gene is TRBV15, the J gene TRBJ2-7, with 7 bases lining up with TRBD2. V trimming: 3 bases; J trimming: 5 bases; junction bases outside the gene matches: 13. CDR1 is LNHNV and CDR2 is YYDKDF in the germline V gene (reference sequence). This CDR3 comprises 16 residues. The DNA of the CDR3 is TGTGCCACCAGCAGCCCGTTGCGGGGGATGGCAAACGAGCAGTACTTC. Its protein is CATSSPLRGMANEQYF. Looking up the rest from reference TRBV15 and TRBJ2-7 gives the full variable domain: DAMVIQNPRYQVTQFGKPVTLSCSQTLNHNVMYWYQQKSSQAPKLLFHYYDKDFNNEADTPDNFQSRRPNTSFCFLDIRSPGLGDTAMYLCATSSPLRGMANEQYFGPGTRLTVT.

The chain recombines TRBV7-2 with TRBJ2-5; D is undetermined. V shed 4 bases and J shed 5 bases, with 17 bases lying between them. The CDR3 is 15 residues long. Germline V gene lookup returns CDR1 SGHTA and CDR2 FQGNSA. This chain's CDR3 is CASSSPAGYGETQYF. CDR3 DNA: TGTGCCAGCAGCTCCCCCGCCGGGTATGGGGAGACCCAGTACTTC.

This chain connects TRBV15 to TRBJ2-3; TRBD1 agrees at 7 bases. The CDR3 consists of 15 residues. Trimming cost V 8 bases and J 2 bases; bases outside gene matches: 10. CDR1 and CDR2 from the germline V gene are LNHNV and YYDKDF (reference sequence). The CDR3 loop is CATGSWQGDTDTQYF. Written as DNA, the CDR3 is TGTGCCACCGGTTCTTGGCAGGGGGACACAGATACGCAGTATTTT. Combining the CDR3 with reference TRBV15 and TRBJ2-3 gives the whole variable domain DAMVIQNPRYQVTQFGKPVTLSCSQTLNHNVMYWYQQKSSQAPKLLFHYYDKDFNNEADTPDNFQSRRPNTSFCFLDIRSPGLGDTAMYLCATGSWQGDTDTQYFGPGTRLTVL.

The V and J genes are TRBV29-1 and TRBJ1-1; 7 bases match TRBD1. The germline gives CDR1 SQVTM, CDR2 ANQGSEA. This CDR3 is 16 amino acids long. CDR3 sequence reads: CRGINLQGPDWAEAFF. CDR3 bases: TGCAGGGGGATTAATTTACAGGGGCCGGATTGGGCTGAAGCTTTCTTT.

This clone occurred a few times. The chain links TRBV2 to TRBJ2-1, with 7 positions matching TRBD2. The CDR3 is 15 residues long. V lost 6 bases and J lost 2; bases outside the gene matches: 7. Germline CDR1 reads SNHLY; CDR2 reads FYNNEI. The CDR3 bases are TGTGCCAGCAGATCAAGCGGGGCCACCTACAATGAGCAGTTCTTC. This translates into CASRSSGATYNEQFF. Filled out from reference TRBV2 and TRBJ2-1, the complete variable domain reads EPEVTQTPSHQVTQMGQEVILRCVPISNHLYFYWYRQILGQKVEFLVSFYNNEISEKSEIFDDQFSVERPDGSNFTLKIRSTKLEDSAMYFCASRSSGATYNEQFFGPGTRLTVL.

The rearrangement links TRBV19 to TRBJ2-4, with 7 bases aligning to TRBD1. The CDR3 length is 16 residues. Trimming at V came to 6 bases and at J to 4 bases, leaving 12 bases not matched to a gene. The germline V gene has CDR1 LNHDA and CDR2 SQIVND (reference sequence). CDR3 loop: CASSIGHRDRKNIQYF. The CDR3 DNA sequence: TGTGCCAGTAGCATTGGGCACCGGGACAGAAAAAACATTCAGTACTTC.

The chain joins TRBV5-4 to TRBJ1-1; D is perhaps TRBD1 (5 bases). CDR1 and CDR2 from the germline V gene are SGHNT and YYREEE (reference sequence). The CDR3 loop spans 13 amino acids. Trimming removed 4 bases at V and 1 base at J, with 8 bases between. CDR3 amino acids: CASSTGGNTEAFF. In nucleotides, the CDR3 is TGTGCCAGCAGCACCGGGGGGAACACTGAAGCTTTCTTT.

The chain has TRBV5-1 and TRBJ1-1, with TRBD1 matching 10 bases. The CDR3 extends over 14 amino acids. The germline CDR1 and CDR2 sequences are SGHRS and YFSETQ. The V gene end was trimmed by 5 bases and the J gene end by 7 bases; junction bases not matched to a gene: 8. The CDR3 nucleotides read TGCGCCAGCAGTCCGACAGGGGGCGATGGTGAAGCTTTCTTT. Translated: CASSPTGGDGEAFF.

A note on this clone: At one of its ends the junction is not consistent with the germline gene, which may arise from a read error. V usage is TRBV28 and J usage is TRBJ1-5; D perhaps matches TRBD1 (6 bases). Per the germline V gene, CDR1 is MDHEN and CDR2 is SYDVKM. The CDR3 is 13 amino acids. The CDR3 spells CREGKGDNQPQHF. DNA for the CDR3: TGCAGGGAGGGCAAGGGGGACAATCAGCCCCAGCATTTT.